These T cell receptor beta chains were read from a single sample in a study of CD8 T cell repertoires and HIV-1 epitope variants. TCRdb's copy holds only in-frame clones and misses some; the assay was immunoSEQ multiplex PCR. The sample lists roughly 2,000 clones; approximately 75% were seen once. No antigen has been assigned to these receptors. What was sequenced was cultured CD8+ T cells derived from PBMCs. The receptors derive from a male donor with HIV. CDR3s leave out the opening cysteine and the closing phenylalanine or tryptophan. Rows give clone size only sometimes, using once, few, many, or a class for an expanded clone.

clone size,V gene,J gene,CDR3 protein
NA,TRBV28,TRBJ2-2,ASLSGFAGELF
NA,TRBV6-4,TRBJ2-7,ASSPQGGPYEQY
NA,TRBV4-2,TRBJ2-5,ASSQGGAGEETQY
NA,TRBV29-1,TRBJ2-3,SVAMVSGADTQY
NA,TRBV6-5,TRBJ2-7,ASSYSGTGAAYEQY
NA,TRBV28,TRBJ2-2,ASSPRLNTGELF
NA,TRBV27,TRBJ2-7,ASSLQGGIASIYEQY
once,TRBV5-8,TRBJ1-2,ASSLHSGTGGNYGYT
NA,TRBV9,TRBJ2-5,ASSVAPEETQY
once,TRBV9,TRBJ1-2,ASSAPGQGTFNYGYT
NA,TRBV6-4,TRBJ2-2,ASSDRNTGELF
large,TRBV27,TRBJ2-7,ASSLSVGTYSYEQY
NA,TRBV7-8,TRBJ2-7,ASSTPYQGIWSYEQY
NA,TRBV9,TRBJ2-1,ASSVGGGTNERF
NA,TRBV5-6,TRBJ2-7,ASSFAPWGTSYEQY
NA,TRBV18,TRBJ2-7,ASSSPRLSYH
NA,TRBV25-1,TRBJ1-2,ASFSSGTDYGYT
once,TRBV10-3,TRBJ2-5,AISDPGQGAGETQY
NA,TRBV4-3,TRBJ2-1,ASSQAQPGGATYNEQF
NA,TRBV9,TRBJ2-3,ASSRWGTTDTQY
NA,TRBV7-9,TRBJ2-1,ASSPGTEKYNEQF
NA,TRBV10-2,TRBJ1-4,ASRDRDNEKLF